Below, 11 T cell receptor beta chains from the same sample are listed, as sequenced in a study of blood T cells in healthy people across ages. With a J-beta primer mix and a sample-barcoded 5' primer, a second PCR ran about 6 to 11 cycles. Via MiXCR, TCRdb re-called the 5' RACE reads, giving one row per CDR3 protein. Of just over 1 million distinct CDR3 sequences listed, 45% were seen once; the top ten hold 18%. Sequenced input: blood. These receptors all come from a woman aged 55 to 70 in good health.

The sample holds a few counts of this clonotype. The gene calls are TRBV27 and TRBJ2-3; 9 bases agree with TRBD2. The CDR3 has 17 residues. The V and J ends lost 7 bases and 0 bases, in that order; junction bases with no gene match: 11. In germline, CDR1 is MNHEY, CDR2 SMNVEV (reference sequence). The CDR3 DNA reads TGTGCCAGCATTATTCCGCGGGAGGGCGTAAGCACAGATACGCAGTATTTT. This translates into CASIIPREGVSTDTQYF.

The gene calls are TRBV10-3 and TRBJ1-3; D not certain. The CDR3 has 16 amino acids. Germline values: CDR1 ENHRY, CDR2 SYGVKD. V was cut by 0 bases and J by 0 bases, with 9 bases left in between. The CDR3 is CAISESKTNSGNTIYF. DNA of the CDR3: TGTGCCATCAGTGAGTCCAAGACTAACTCTGGAAACACCATATATTTT.

This clonotype was seen once. At one end, the junction sequence differs from germline, possibly due to a read error. The V gene is TRBV4-1, the J gene TRBJ2-6; D gene uncertain. This CDR3 has 18 amino acids. Germline V CDR1 and CDR2: MGHRA, YSYEKL. The CDR3: CANSHRESPFSGANVLTF. The DNA of the CDR3 is TGCGCCAACAGCCACAGAGAGTCTCCATTCTCTGGGGCCAACGTCCTGACTTTC.

The V call is TRBV11-2, the J call TRBJ2-4; D ambiguous. The tail of the sequence fits TRBJ2-7 better, so the J call may be wrong. Germline loops: CDR1 SGHAT, CDR2 FQNNGV. The CDR3 has 14 residues. The CDR3 loop reads CASSLDSPIYEQYF. CDR3 DNA sequence: TGTGCCAGCAGCTTAGATAGCCCGATTTACGAGCAGTACTTC.

The V gene is TRBV11-2, the J gene TRBJ2-1; TRBD1 might be the D (6 bases). This CDR3 comprises 15 residues. Germline V lookup: CDR1 SGHAT, CDR2 FQNNGV. Trimming shortened V by 6 bases and J by 3 bases, and 15 bases separated the two germline ends. CDR3 residues: CASRQTGSLYNEQFF. CDR3 bases: TGTGCCAGCAGGCAAACAGGGTCTCTCTACAATGAGCAGTTCTTC.

This clonotype turned up a few times. The J gene is TRBJ1-1, the V gene TRBV6-6; 9 bases fit TRBD1. Germline-derived CDR1 and CDR2 are MNHNY and SVGAGI (reference sequence). CDR3 length: 13 residues. V was clipped by 5 bases and J by 12 bases; unmatched bases: 10. As DNA, the CDR3 is TGTGCCAGCAGTCCAGGGACAGGGAGTCGGACTTTCTTT. The encoded protein is CASSPGTGSRTFF.

This clonotype was observed a few times. This rearrangement joins TRBV20-1 to TRBJ2-1, with 14 positions matching TRBD2. Germline CDR1 and CDR2: DFQATT and SNEGSKA (reference sequence). V lost 2 bases and J lost 8; bases outside the gene matches: 5. CDR3 size: 15 residues. In nucleotides, the CDR3 is TGCAGTGCTAGATCCGGGACTAGCGGGAGCTATGAGCAGTTCTTC. This codes for CSARSGTSGSYEQFF.

The rearrangement links TRBV28 to TRBJ2-7; TRBD1 matches 7 bases. Germline V lookup: CDR1 MDHEN, CDR2 SYDVKM. The CDR3 contains 13 residues. Unmatched junction bases numbered 7, after V lost 5 bases and J lost 6 bases. CDR3 loop: CASSHPDRAEQYF. The CDR3 region has the DNA TGTGCCAGCAGTCACCCAGACAGGGCCGAGCAGTACTTC.

The rearrangement joins TRBV12-5 to TRBJ2-3, with D tentatively TRBD1 or TRBD2 (6 bases each). The CDR3 sequence is 15 residues long. The germline gives CDR1 LGHNT, CDR2 FRNRAP. The V end lost 0 bases, the J end lost 5 bases, and 12 bases lay between the germline ends. This CDR3 reads CASGLVIRGLDTQYF. The CDR3 DNA sequence: TGTGCTAGTGGTTTGGTAATCAGGGGACTAGATACGCAGTATTTT.

This clonotype occurred many times. The chain is built from TRBV11-2 and TRBJ2-7; D ambiguous. The CDR3 spans 11 residues. V was trimmed by 5 bases and J by 0 bases, leaving 2 bases between them. CDR1 and CDR2 (germline): SGHAT, FQNNGV. Here the CDR3 DNA reads TGTGCCAGCAGCGCCTCCTACGAGCAGTACTTC. The encoded protein is CASSASYEQYF.

This chain connects TRBV14 to TRBJ2-3; D possibly corresponds to TRBD2 (5 bases). Trimming pared 0 bases from V and 5 bases from J, leaving 18 bases between. The CDR3 runs 17 residues. Per the germline V gene, CDR1 is SGHDN and CDR2 is FVKESK. CDR3 nucleotide sequence: TGTGCCAGCAGCCAAGAGAGAAGTGGACTCCTCGGAGATACGCAGTATTTT. It specifies CASSQERSGLLGDTQYF. The variable domain in full, completed from reference TRBV14 and TRBJ2-3, reads EAGVTQFPSHSVIEKGQTVTLRCDPISGHDNLYWYRRVMGKEIKFLLHFVKESKQDESGMPNNRFLAERTGGTYSTLKVQPAELEDSGVYFCASSQERSGLLGDTQYFGPGTRLTVL.